The rows below give T cell receptor beta chains drawn from one sample of a study of identical twins. TCRdb reprocessed the 5' RACE reads with MiXCR, giving one entry per CDR3 protein. Found here are around 690,000 distinct CDR3 sequences, 21% of them singletons; the top ten hold over 4%. These data were likewise used in another study, on T cells expressing NK-cell markers.

Sequenced: PBMCs. The receptors come from a woman aged 18-29 years in good health. The CDR3 runs from the conserved cysteine through the conserved F or W. D genes are given only for firm matches. Expanded clones are given a class, and other clones once, few, many or no size at all.

D,V,J,size,DNA,CDR3
.,TRBV27,TRBJ1-1,.,TGTGCCCCTGTAGGGTCAGACGAAGCTTTCTTT,CAPVGSDEAFF
TRBD2,TRBV12-3/TRBV12-4,TRBJ2-1,few,TGTGCCAGCAGTCCTCCGGGACTAGCGGGGAGAGCCCAGTTCTTC,CASSPPGLAGRAQFF
.,TRBV5-1,TRBJ2-2,.,TGCGCCAGCATGCCTCCGGCACAGTCCACCGGGGAGCTGTTTTTT,CASMPPAQSTGELFF
.,TRBV7-2,TRBJ2-7,.,TGTGCCAGCGGATTCGGCGGCTACGAGCAGTACTTC,CASGFGGYEQYF
.,TRBV9,TRBJ2-1,.,TGTGCCAGCAGCGCCGCTAATAATGAGCAGTTCTTC,CASSAANNEQFF
TRBD2,TRBV10-3,TRBJ2-7,.,TGTGCCATCAGTGAGTCTTGGACTAGCGGGAGTTACGAGCAGTACTTC,CAISESWTSGSYEQYF
.,TRBV19,TRBJ2-2,few,TGTGCCAGTAGTCGCCGACGGGACTCCATCACCGGGGAGCTGTTTTTT,CASSRRRDSITGELFF
.,TRBV6-1,TRBJ1-1,.,TGTGCCAGCAGGAGCCCCGGAGGGAACACTGAAGCTTTCTTT,CASRSPGGNTEAFF
.,TRBV5-1,TRBJ2-1,many,TGCGCCAGCAGCTTTGGTGTACTCAATGAGCAGTTCTTC,CASSFGVLNEQFF
TRBD2,TRBV19,TRBJ2-3,few,TGTGCCAGTAGTATGGCGGGGGGACGCCCCACAGATACGCAGTATTTT,CASSMAGGRPTDTQYF
TRBD1,TRBV7-9,TRBJ1-1,.,TGTGCCAGCAGCGCGACAGGGGGCGCGGCTGAAGCTTTCTTT,CASSATGGAAEAFF
.,TRBV5-1,TRBJ2-3,many,TGTGCCAGCAGTCTATTAGGGAGCACAGATACGCAGTATTTT,CASSLLGSTDTQYF
TRBD2,TRBV5-4,TRBJ2-1,.,TGTGCCAGCAGCCTGGGAGGTAGCGGGAGCTTTGAGCAGTTCTTC,CASSLGGSGSFEQFF
.,TRBV12-3/TRBV12-4,TRBJ2-7,.,TGTGCCAGCAGTTCCTCACTAGGATCCTACGAGCAGTACTTC,CASSSSLGSYEQYF
.,TRBV18,TRBJ2-7,.,TGTGCCAGCTCACCAAATAGAGGGTCGAACGAGCAGTACTTC,CASSPNRGSNEQYF
.,TRBV18,TRBJ2-3,few,TGTGCCAGCTCCCCTCTTCGAGCGGATACGCAGTATTTT,CASSPLRADTQYF
.,TRBV20-1,TRBJ1-2,.,TGCAGTGCCCCAGGGTGGGATGGCTACACCTTC,CSAPGWDGYTF
.,TRBV2,TRBJ2-2,.,TGTGCCAGCATGGGTCGGGGAAACACCGGGGAGCTGTTTTTT,CASMGRGNTGELFF
.,TRBV29-1,TRBJ2-7,many,TGCAGCGTTGATCGGGGCTACGAGCAGTACTTC,CSVDRGYEQYF
.,TRBV6-2/TRBV6-3,TRBJ2-7,.,TGTGCCAGCAGTTATTGGGGTCGGAGAAAGTACGAGCAGTACTTC,CASSYWGRRKYEQYF
.,TRBV20-1,TRBJ2-1,few,TGCAGTGCTAGTTGGGGCTCCTACAATGAGCAGTTCTTC,CSASWGSYNEQFF
.,TRBV29-1,TRBJ2-6,.,TGCAGCGTGTCTTACGGGGCCTCTGGGGCCAACGTCCTGACTTTC,CSVSYGASGANVLTF